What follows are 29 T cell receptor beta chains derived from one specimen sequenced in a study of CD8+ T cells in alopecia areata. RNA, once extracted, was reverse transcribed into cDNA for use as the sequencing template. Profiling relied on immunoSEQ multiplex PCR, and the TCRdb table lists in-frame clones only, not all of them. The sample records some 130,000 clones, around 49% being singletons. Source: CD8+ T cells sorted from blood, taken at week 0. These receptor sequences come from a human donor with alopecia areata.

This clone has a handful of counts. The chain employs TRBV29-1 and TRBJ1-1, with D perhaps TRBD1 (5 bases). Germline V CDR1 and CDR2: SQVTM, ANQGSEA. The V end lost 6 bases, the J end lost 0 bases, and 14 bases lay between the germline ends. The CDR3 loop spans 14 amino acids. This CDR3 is CSVRGGKVNTEAFF. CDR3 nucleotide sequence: TGCAGCGTGCGCGGGGGTAAGGTGAACACTGAAGCTTTCTTT.

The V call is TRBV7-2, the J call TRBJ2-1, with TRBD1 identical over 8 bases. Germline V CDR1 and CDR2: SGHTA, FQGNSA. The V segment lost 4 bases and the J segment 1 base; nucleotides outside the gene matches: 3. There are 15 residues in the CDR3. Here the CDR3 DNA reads TGTGCCAGCAGCTCCGGACAGGGTTCCTACAATGAGCAGTTCTTC. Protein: CASSSGQGSYNEQFF.

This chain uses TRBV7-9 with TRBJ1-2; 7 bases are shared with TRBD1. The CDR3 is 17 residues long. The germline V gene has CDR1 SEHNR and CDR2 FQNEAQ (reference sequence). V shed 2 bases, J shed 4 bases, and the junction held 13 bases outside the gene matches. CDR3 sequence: CASSLRQDRTGFYGYTF. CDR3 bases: TGTGCCAGCAGCTTAAGGCAGGACAGGACTGGCTTCTATGGCTACACCTTC.

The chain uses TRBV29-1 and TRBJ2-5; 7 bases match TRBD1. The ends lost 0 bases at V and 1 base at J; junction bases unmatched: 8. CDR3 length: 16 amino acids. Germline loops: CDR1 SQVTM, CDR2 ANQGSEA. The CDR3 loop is CSVEDQAGTVQETQYF. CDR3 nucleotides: TGCAGCGTTGAAGATCAGGCCGGGACAGTCCAAGAGACCCAGTACTTC.

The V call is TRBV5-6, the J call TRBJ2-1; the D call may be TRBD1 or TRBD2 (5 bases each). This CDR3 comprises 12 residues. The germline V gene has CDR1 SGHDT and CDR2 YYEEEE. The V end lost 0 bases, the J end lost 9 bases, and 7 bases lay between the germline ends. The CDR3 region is CASSLGGTEQFF. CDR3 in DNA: TGTGCCAGCAGCTTGGGGGGGACTGAGCAGTTCTTC.

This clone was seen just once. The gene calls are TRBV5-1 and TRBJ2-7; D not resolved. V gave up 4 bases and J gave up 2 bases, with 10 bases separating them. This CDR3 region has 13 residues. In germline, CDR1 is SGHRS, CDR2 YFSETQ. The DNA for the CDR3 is TGCGCCAGCAGCGACCCCCCGGCCTACGAGCAGTACTTC. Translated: CASSDPPAYEQYF.

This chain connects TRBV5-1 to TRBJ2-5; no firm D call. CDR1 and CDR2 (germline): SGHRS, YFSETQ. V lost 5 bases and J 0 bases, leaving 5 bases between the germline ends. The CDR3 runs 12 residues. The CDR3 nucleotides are TGCGCCAGCAGGTACAACCAAGAGACCCAGTACTTC. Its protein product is CASRYNQETQYF.

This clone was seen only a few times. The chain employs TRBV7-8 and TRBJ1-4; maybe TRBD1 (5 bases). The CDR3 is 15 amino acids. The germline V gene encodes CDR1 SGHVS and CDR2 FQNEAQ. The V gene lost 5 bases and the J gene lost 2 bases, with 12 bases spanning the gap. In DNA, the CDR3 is TGTGCCAGCAGCAGCAGGGAGGACACTAATGAAAAACTGTTTTTT. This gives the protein CASSSREDTNEKLFF. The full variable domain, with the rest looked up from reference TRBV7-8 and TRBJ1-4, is GAGVSQSPRYKVAKRGQDVALRCDPISGHVSLFWYQQALGQGPEFLTYFQNEAQLDKSGLPSDRFFAERPEGSVSTLKIQRTQQEDSAVYLCASSSREDTNEKLFFGSGTQLSVL.

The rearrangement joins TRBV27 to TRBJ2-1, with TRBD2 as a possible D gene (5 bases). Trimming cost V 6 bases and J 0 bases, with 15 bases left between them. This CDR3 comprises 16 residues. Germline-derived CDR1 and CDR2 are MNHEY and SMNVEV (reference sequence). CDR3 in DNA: TGTGCCAGCAGCCCCAGAGGGCCCGGCTCCTACAATGAGCAGTTCTTC. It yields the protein CASSPRGPGSYNEQFF.

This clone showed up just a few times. CDR3 loop: CAWSRASGGIGTGELFF. CDR3 nucleotides: TGTGCCTGGAGTAGGGCTAGCGGGGGGATTGGCACCGGGGAGCTGTTTTTT. The chain couples TRBV30 to TRBJ2-2; 11 positions match TRBD2. V lost 2 bases to trimming and J lost 4 bases; unmatched junction nucleotides: 9. Germline-derived CDR1 and CDR2 are GTSNPN and SVGIG (reference sequence). The CDR3 contains 17 residues.

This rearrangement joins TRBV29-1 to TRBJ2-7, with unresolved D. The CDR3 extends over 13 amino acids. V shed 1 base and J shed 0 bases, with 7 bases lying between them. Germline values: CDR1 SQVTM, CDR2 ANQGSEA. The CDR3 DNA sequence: TGCAGCGTTGAAGTTACAGCCTCCTACGAGCAGTACTTC. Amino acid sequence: CSVEVTASYEQYF.

The CDR3 is CASSRGTGELFF. The CDR3 bases are TGTGCCAGCAGTCGAGGGACCGGGGAGCTGTTTTTT. The J gene is TRBJ2-2, the V gene TRBV6-1; tentative D call: TRBD2 (5 bases). Germline CDR1 and CDR2: MNHNS and SASEGT. The CDR3 covers 12 residues. Trimming took 5 bases from V and 5 from J, leaving 6 bases between them.

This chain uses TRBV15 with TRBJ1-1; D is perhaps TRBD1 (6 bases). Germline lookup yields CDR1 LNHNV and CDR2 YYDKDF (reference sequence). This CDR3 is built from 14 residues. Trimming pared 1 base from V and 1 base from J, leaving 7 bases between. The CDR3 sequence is CATSRVDRNTEAFF. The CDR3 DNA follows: TGTGCCACCAGCAGAGTGGACAGGAACACTGAAGCTTTCTTT.

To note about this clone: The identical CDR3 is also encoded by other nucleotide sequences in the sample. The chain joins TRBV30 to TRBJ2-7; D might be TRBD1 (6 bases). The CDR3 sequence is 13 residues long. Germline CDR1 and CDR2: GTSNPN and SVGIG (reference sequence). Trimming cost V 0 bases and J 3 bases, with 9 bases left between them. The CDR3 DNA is TGTGCCTGGAGTGTAGGGGGTAACTACGAGCAGTACTTC. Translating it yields CAWSVGGNYEQYF. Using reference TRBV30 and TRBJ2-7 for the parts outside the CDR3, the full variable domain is SQTIHQWPATLVQPVGSPLSLECTVEGTSNPNLYWYRQAAGRGLQLLFYSVGIGQISSEVPQNLSASRPQDRQFILSSKKLLLSDSGFYLCAWSVGGNYEQYFGPGTRLTVT.

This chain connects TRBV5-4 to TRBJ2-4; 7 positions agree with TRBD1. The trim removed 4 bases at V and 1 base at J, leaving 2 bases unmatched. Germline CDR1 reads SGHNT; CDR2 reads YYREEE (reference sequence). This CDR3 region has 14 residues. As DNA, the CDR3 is TGTGCCAGCAGCCCGGGACAGGCCAAAAACATTCAGTACTTC. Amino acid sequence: CASSPGQAKNIQYF. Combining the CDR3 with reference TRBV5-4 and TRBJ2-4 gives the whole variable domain ETGVTQSPTHLIKTRGQQVTLRCSSQSGHNTVSWYQQALGQGPQFIFQYYREEENGRGNFPPRFSGLQFPNYSSELNVNALELDDSALYLCASSPGQAKNIQYFGAGTRLSVL.

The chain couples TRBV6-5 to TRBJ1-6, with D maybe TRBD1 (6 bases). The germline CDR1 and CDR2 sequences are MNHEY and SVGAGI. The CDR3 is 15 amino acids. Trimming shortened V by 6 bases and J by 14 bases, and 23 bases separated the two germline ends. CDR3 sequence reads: CASSPQLQGLQALHF. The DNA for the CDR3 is TGTGCCAGCAGCCCCCAATTACAGGGTCTTCAGGCCCTCCACTTT.

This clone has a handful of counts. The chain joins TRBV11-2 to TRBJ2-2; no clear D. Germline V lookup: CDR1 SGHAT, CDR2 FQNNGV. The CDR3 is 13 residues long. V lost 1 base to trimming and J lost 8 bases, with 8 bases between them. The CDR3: CASSLGDSGELFF. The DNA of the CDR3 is TGTGCCAGCAGCTTAGGAGATTCGGGGGAGCTGTTTTTT.

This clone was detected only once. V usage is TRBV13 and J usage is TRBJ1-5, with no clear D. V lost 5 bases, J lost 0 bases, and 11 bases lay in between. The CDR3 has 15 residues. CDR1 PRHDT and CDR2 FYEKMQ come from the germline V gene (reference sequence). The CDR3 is CASSNSSYSNQPQHF. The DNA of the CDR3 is TGTGCCAGCAGCAATTCCTCATATAGCAATCAGCCCCAGCATTTT.

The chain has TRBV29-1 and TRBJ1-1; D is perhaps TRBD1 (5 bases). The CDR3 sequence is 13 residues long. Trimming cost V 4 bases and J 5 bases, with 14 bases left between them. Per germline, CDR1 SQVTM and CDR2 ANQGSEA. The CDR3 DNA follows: TGCAGCGTTGCGGAGGGGCAGGTTACTGAAGCTTTCTTT. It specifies CSVAEGQVTEAFF.

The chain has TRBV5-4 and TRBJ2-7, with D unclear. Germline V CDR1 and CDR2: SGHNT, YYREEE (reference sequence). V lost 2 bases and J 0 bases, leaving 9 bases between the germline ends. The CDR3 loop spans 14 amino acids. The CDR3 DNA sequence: TGTGCCAGCAGCTTCTCCTCTCGCTCCTACGAGCAGTACTTC. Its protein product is CASSFSSRSYEQYF. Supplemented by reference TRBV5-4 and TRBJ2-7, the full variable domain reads ETGVTQSPTHLIKTRGQQVTLRCSSQSGHNTVSWYQQALGQGPQFIFQYYREEENGRGNFPPRFSGLQFPNYSSELNVNALELDDSALYLCASSFSSRSYEQYFGPGTRLTVT.

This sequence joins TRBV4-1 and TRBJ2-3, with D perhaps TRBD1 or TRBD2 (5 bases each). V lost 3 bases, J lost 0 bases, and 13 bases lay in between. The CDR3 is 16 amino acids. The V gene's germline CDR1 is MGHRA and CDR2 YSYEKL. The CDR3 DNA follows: TGCGCCAGCAGCCAGTGGTTGGGACCTAGCACAGATACGCAGTATTTT. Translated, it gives CASSQWLGPSTDTQYF.

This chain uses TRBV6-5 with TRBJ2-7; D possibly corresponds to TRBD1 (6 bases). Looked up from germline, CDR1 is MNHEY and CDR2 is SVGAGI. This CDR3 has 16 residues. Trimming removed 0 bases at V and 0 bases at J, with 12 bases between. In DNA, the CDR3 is TGTGCCAGCAGTTACTCGTCCGGACAGCACTCCTACGAGCAGTACTTC. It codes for CASSYSSGQHSYEQYF.

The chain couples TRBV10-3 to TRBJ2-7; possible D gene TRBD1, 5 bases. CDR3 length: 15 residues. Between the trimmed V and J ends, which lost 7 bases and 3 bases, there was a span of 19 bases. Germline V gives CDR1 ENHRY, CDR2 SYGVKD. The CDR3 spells CAINDPRTRYYEQYF. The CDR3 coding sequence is TGTGCCATCAACGACCCACGGACAAGGTACTACGAGCAGTACTTC.

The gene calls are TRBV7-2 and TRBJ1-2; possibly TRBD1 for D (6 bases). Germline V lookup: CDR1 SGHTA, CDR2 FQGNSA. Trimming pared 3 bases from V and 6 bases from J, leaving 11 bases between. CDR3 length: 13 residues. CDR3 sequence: CASSFVQGDGYTF. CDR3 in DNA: TGTGCCAGCAGCTTTGTACAGGGTGATGGCTACACCTTC.

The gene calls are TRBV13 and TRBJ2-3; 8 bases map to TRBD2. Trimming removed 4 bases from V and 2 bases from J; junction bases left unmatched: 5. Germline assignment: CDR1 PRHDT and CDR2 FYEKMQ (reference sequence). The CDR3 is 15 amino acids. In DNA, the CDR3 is TGTGCCAGCAGCTCGAGCGGGGGTCCCACAGATACGCAGTATTTT. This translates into CASSSSGGPTDTQYF. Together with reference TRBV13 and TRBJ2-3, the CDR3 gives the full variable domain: AAGVIQSPRHLIKEKRETATLKCYPIPRHDTVYWYQQGPGQDPQFLISFYEKMQSDKGSIPDRFSAQQFSDYHSELNMSSLELGDSALYFCASSSSGGPTDTQYFGPGTRLTVL.

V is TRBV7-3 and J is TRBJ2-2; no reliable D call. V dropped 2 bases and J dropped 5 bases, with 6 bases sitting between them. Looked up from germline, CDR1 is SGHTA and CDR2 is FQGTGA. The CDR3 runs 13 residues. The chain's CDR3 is CASSLGRTGELFF. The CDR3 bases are TGTGCCAGCAGCTTAGGCAGGACCGGGGAGCTGTTTTTT.

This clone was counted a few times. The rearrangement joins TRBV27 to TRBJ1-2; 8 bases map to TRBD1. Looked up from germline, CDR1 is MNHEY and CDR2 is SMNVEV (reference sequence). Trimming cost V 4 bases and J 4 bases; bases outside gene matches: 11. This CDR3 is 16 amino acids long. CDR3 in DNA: TGTGCCAGCAGTTCCGCACTAGGACAGGGTGTCTATGGCTACACCTTC. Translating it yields CASSSALGQGVYGYTF.

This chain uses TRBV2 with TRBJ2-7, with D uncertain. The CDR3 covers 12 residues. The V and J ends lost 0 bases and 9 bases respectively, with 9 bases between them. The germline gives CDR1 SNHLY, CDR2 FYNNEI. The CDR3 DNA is TGTGCCAGCAGTGAAGCTGCGGCTACGCAGTACTTC. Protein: CASSEAAATQYF.

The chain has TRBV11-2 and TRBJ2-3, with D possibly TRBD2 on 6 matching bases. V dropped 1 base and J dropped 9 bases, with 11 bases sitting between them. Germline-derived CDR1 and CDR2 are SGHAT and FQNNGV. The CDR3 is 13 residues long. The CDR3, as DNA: TGTGCCAGCAGCTTAGGACCAGGAGGGACGCAGTATTTT. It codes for CASSLGPGGTQYF.